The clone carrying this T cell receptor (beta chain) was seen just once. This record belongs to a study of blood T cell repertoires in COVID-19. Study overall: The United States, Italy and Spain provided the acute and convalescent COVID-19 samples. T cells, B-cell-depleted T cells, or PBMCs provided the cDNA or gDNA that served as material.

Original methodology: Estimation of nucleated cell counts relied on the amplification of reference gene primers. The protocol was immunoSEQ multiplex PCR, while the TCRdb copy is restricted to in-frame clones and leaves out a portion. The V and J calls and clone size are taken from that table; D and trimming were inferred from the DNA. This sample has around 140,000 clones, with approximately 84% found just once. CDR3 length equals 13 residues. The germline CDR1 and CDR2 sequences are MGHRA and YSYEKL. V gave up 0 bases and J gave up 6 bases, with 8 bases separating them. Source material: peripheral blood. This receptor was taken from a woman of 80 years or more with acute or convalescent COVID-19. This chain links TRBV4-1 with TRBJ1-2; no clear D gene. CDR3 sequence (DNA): TGCGCCAGCAGCCAAGATCTAGGAAATGGCTACACCTTC. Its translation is CASSQDLGNGYTF.